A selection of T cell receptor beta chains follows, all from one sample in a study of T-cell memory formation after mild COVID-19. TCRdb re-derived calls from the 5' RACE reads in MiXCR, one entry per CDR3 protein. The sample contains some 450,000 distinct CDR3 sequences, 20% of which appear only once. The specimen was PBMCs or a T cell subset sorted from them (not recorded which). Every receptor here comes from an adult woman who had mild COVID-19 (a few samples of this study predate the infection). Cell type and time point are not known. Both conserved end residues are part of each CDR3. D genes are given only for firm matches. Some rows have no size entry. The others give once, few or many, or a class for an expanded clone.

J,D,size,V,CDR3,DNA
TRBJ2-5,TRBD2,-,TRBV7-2,CASSLSSGRFGETQYF,TGTGCCAGCAGCCTGTCTAGCGGGAGGTTTGGGGAGACCCAGTACTTC
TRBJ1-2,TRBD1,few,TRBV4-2,CASSQLGQEDYGYTF,TGTGCCAGCAGCCAACTTGGACAGGAGGACTATGGCTACACCTTC
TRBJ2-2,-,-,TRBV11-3,CASSTPPGTGNTGELFF,TGTGCCAGCAGCACGCCCCCCGGGACGGGGAACACCGGGGAGCTGTTTTTT
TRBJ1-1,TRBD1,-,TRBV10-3,CAISESGTGAAEAFF,TGTGCCATCAGTGAGTCCGGGACAGGGGCCGCTGAAGCTTTCTTT
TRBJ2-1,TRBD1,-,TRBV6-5,CASSPDRGSFYEQFF,TGTGCCAGCAGTCCCGACAGGGGTAGCTTCTATGAGCAGTTCTTC
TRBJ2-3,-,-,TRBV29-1,CSAIRVSTDTQYF,TGCAGCGCGATTCGGGTGAGCACAGATACGCAGTATTTT
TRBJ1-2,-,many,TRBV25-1,CASSEFGRKDGYTF,TGTGCCAGCAGTGAATTTGGCCGAAAGGATGGCTACACCTTC
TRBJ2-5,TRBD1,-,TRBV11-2,CASSLRGDRGRETQYF,TGTGCCAGCAGCTTAAGGGGCGACAGGGGGCGGGAGACCCAGTACTTC
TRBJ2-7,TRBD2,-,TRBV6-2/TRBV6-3,CASRSPGTRYEQYF,TGTGCCAGCAGATCCCCCGGGACTAGATACGAGCAGTACTTC
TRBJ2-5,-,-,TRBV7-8,CASSLAGAGKTQYF,TGTGCCAGCAGCTTAGCAGGGGCCGGGAAGACCCAGTACTTC
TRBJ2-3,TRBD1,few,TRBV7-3,CASSLMGQGSQGTDTQYF,TGTGCCAGCAGCTTGATGGGACAGGGGTCTCAAGGCACAGATACGCAGTATTTT
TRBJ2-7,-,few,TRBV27,CASSLSSRYEQYF,TGTGCCAGCAGTTTATCCTCTAGGTACGAGCAGTACTTC
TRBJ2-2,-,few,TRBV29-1,CSVEGPKLRNTGELFF,TGCAGCGTAGAGGGACCGAAACTCAGGAACACCGGGGAGCTGTTTTTT
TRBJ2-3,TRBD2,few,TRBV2,CASSEQLASLLTTDTQYF,TGTGCCAGCAGTGAACAACTAGCGAGCCTCCTCACCACAGATACGCAGTATTTT
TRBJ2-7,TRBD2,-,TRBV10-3,CAISPAGGRLEQYF,TGTGCCATCAGCCCCGCGGGGGGCCGCCTCGAGCAGTACTTC
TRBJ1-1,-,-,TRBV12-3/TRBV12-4,CASSSSGRPEAFF,TGTGCCAGCAGTTCCTCTGGTCGTCCTGAAGCTTTCTTT
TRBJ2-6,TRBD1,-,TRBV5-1,CASSRGQGATGANVLTF,TGCGCCAGCAGCCGAGGACAGGGTGCAACTGGGGCCAACGTCCTGACTTTC
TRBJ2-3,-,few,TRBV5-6,CASSSGDFTDTQYF,TGTGCCAGCAGCTCGGGGGACTTCACAGATACGCAGTATTTT
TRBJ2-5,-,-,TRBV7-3,CASSYGPAETQYF,TGTGCCAGCAGCTACGGACCCGCAGAGACCCAGTACTTC
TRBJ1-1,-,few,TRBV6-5,CASSYGAESGNTEAFF,TGTGCCAGCAGTTACGGTGCAGAGTCGGGGAACACTGAAGCTTTCTTT
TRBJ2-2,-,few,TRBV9,CASSALTGPNTGELFF,TGTGCCAGCAGCGCATTGACAGGACCGAACACCGGGGAGCTGTTTTTT
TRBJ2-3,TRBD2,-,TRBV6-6,CASSYQKGLAGSVTQYF,TGTGCCAGCAGTTACCAAAAGGGACTAGCGGGGTCGGTTACGCAGTATTTT
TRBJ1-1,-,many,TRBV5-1,CASSLYGLNTEAFF,TGTGCCAGCAGTTTATACGGGCTGAACACTGAAGCTTTCTTT
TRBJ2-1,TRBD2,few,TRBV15,CATSISLAGNYNEQFF,TGTGCCACCAGCATCTCTCTAGCGGGAAACTACAATGAGCAGTTCTTC
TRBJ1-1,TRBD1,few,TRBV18,CASSPPDRAEAFF,TGTGCCAGCTCACCACCAGACAGGGCTGAAGCTTTCTTT
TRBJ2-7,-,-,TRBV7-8,CASSPKGRPYEQYF,TGTGCCAGCAGCCCTAAGGGTCGGCCCTACGAGCAGTACTTC
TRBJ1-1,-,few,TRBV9,CASSPGGFAAFF,TGTGCCAGCAGCCCGGGGGGATTTGCGGCTTTCTTT
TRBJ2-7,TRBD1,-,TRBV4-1,CASSQAPGQGYEQYF,TGCGCCAGCAGCCAGGCGCCGGGACAGGGTTACGAGCAGTACTTC
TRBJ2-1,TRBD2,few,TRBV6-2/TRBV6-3,CASRKVAGKGDEQFF,TGTGCCAGCAGGAAAGTAGCGGGGAAGGGGGATGAGCAGTTCTTC
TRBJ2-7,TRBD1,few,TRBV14,CASSQERGRQGAFREQYF,TGTGCCAGCAGCCAAGAAAGAGGGCGGCAGGGGGCGTTTCGCGAGCAGTACTTC
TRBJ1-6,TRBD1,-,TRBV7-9,CASSPLQGAASPLHF,TGTGCCAGCAGCCCCCTCCAGGGGGCGGCTTCACCCCTCCACTTT
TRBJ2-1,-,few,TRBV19,CASSIGALNEQFF,TGTGCCAGTAGTATAGGGGCACTAAATGAGCAGTTCTTC
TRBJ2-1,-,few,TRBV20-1,CSRGVSYNEQFF,TGCAGCCGAGGGGTCTCCTACAATGAGCAGTTCTTC
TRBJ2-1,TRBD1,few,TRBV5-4,CASSTGTGTYNEQFF,TGTGCCAGCAGCACCGGGACAGGGACCTACAATGAGCAGTTCTTC
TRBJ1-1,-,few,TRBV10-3,CAISGDTENTEAFF,TGTGCCATCAGTGGGGACACTGAGAACACTGAAGCTTTCTTT
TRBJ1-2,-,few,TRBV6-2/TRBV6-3,CASSQRSGYGYTF,TGTGCCAGCAGTCAACGTTCTGGCTATGGCTACACCTTC
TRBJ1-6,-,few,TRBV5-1,CASSLEGTPAPPLHF,TGCGCCAGCAGCTTGGAGGGAACTCCGGCCCCACCCCTCCACTTT
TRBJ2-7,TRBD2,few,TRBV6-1,CASSDVAGGSEQYF,TGTGCCAGCAGTGACGTAGCGGGAGGAAGCGAGCAGTACTTC
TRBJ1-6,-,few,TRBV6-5,CASSYTTHSYNSPLHF,TGTGCCAGCAGTTACACGACTCACTCCTATAATTCACCCCTCCACTTT
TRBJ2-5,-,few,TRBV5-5,CASSLAPGIETQYF,TGTGCCAGCAGCTTGGCCCCAGGGATAGAGACCCAGTACTTC
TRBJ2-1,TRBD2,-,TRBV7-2,CASSTQAGVRYNEQFF,TGTGCCAGCAGCACCCAAGCGGGAGTCAGATACAATGAGCAGTTCTTC
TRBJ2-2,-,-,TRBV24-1,CATSDLRQGNTGELIF,TGTGCCACCAGTGATTTGCGGCAGGGGAACACCGGGGAGCTGATTTTT
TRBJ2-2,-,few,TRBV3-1,CASSQDQGTGELFF,TGTGCCAGCAGCCAAGATCAGGGCACCGGGGAGCTGTTTTTT
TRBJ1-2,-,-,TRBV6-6,CASQMDTVGGYTF,TGTGCCAGCCAAATGGACACGGTTGGCGGCTACACCTTC
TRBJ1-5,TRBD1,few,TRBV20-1,CSAMDRGTYSNQPQHF,TGCAGTGCTATGGACAGGGGGACTTATAGCAATCAGCCCCAGCATTTT
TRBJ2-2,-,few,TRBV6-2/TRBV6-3,CASISPHTGELFF,TGTGCCAGCATTTCGCCTCACACCGGGGAGCTGTTTTTT
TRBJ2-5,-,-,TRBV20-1,CSARTPKTEETQYF,TGCAGTGCTAGAACGCCGAAAACCGAAGAGACCCAGTACTTC
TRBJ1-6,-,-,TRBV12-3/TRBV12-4,CASSRSEAGNSPLHF,TGTGCCAGCAGCCGTTCGGAGGCGGGTAATTCACCCCTCCACTTT
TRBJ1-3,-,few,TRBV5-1,CASSFGGSSSGNTIYF,TGCGCCAGCAGCTTCGGGGGATCCTCCTCTGGAAACACCATATATTTT
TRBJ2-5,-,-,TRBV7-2,CASSLGVGGLQESQYF,TGTGCCAGCAGCTTAGGTGTAGGCGGCCTCCAAGAGAGCCAGTACTTC
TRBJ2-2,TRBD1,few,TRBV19,CASSTLWDSAGELFF,TGTGCCAGTAGTACCCTATGGGACAGCGCCGGGGAGCTGTTTTTT
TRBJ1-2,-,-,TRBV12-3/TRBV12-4,CASSFGRNGYTF,TGTGCCAGCAGTTTTGGCCGGAATGGCTACACCTTC
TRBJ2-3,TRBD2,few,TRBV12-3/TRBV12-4,CASSASGGILTDTQYF,TGTGCCAGCAGTGCTAGCGGGGGAATACTCACAGATACGCAGTATTTT
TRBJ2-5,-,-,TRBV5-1,CASSPETSPSQYF,TGCGCCAGCAGCCCCGAGACATCGCCATCCCAGTACTTC
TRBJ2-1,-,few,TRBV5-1,CASSRVSPTGNEQFF,TGCGCCAGCAGCCGGGTGAGCCCTACTGGGAATGAGCAGTTCTTC